This TCR beta chain was captured by sequencing in a study of tumor-infiltrating lymphocytes in primary liver carcinoma. Study-wide context: Per sample, productive TCRbeta reads numbered roughly 3.65 to 7.13 million, similar across tissue types.

CDR1 is MNHEY and CDR2 is SVGAGI in the germline V gene. CDR3 length: 14 residues. V trimming: 2 bases; J trimming: 6 bases; junction bases outside the gene matches: 3. The authors took blood RNA from unsorted whole blood and also extracted germline DNA. With a constant-region primer, TCR beta cDNA was made from around 530 ng of total RNA. Investigators got TCR beta libraries out of three nested multiplex PCR rounds, done with slightly modified ARM-PCR. Primers for the first two PCR rounds were TRBV1-TRBV30 forward primers and a C-beta reverse primer (around 11 cycles per round). One entry per CDR3 protein results from TCRdb running MiXCR on the multiplex PCR reads. The table shows 310,000 or so distinct CDR3 sequences, with almost 65% occurring only once. This clonotype turned up a few times.

This sequence originates from a man between 40 and 49 years old with primary liver carcinoma and hepatitis B virus infection. The V gene is TRBV6-5, the J gene TRBJ2-3; the match to TRBD2 covers 9 bases. The sequenced sample was peripheral blood. The CDR3 spells CASSYGLASDTQYF. Written as DNA, the CDR3 is TGTGCCAGCAGTTACGGACTAGCGTCGGATACGCAGTATTTT.